This T cell receptor beta chain was recorded in a study of T-cell reconstitution after alpha-beta-depleted transplantation in children. Preparation of the TCRbeta library was carried out with unique molecular identifiers. Each CDR3 protein is one row after TCRdb ran MiXCR on the PCR reads. The sample contains about 340,000 distinct CDR3 sequences, 10% of which appear only once. This sequence originates from a human donor who donated a stem cell graft to a child with acute lymphoblastic leukemia. Source: PBMCs from the stem cell graft donor, taken from the stem cell graft.

This chain's CDR3 is CASSRCENYGYTF. The CDR3 nucleotides read TGTGCCAGCAGTCGCTGTGAGAACTATGGCTACACCTTC. The gene calls are TRBV12-3 or TRBV12-4 and TRBJ1-2; D not certain. This CDR3 is 13 amino acids long. V lost 5 bases and J 2 bases, leaving 9 bases between the germline ends.